This T cell receptor (beta chain) came from a study of PD-L1 blockade in urothelial cancer. Whole-study results and caveats: Better survival was predicted by below-median pretreatment blood TCR clonality.

This clone was seen just once. Its antigen is unidentified. There are 13 residues in the CDR3. V lost 3 bases and J 3 bases, leaving 9 bases between the germline ends. Germline CDR1 SGHRS, CDR2 YFSETQ. Libraries were prepared by immunoSEQ multiplex PCR; TCRdb keeps only in-frame clonotypes and omits some of them. Among 48,000 or so clones listed, approximately 90% were seen once. Time point defined: pretreatment peripheral blood. This clonotype was obtained from a woman aged 60-70 years with urothelial cancer. Sequenced material: PBMCs, taken around atezolizumab (anti-PD-L1) treatment. The genes are TRBV5-1 and TRBJ2-5; D is ambiguous. The CDR3 region is CASSSQVEETQYF. The CDR3 region has the DNA TGCGCCAGCAGCTCCCAAGTAGAAGAGACCCAGTACTTC.